The table lists the clone carrying this T cell receptor (beta chain) with a count of one. The germline V gene encodes CDR1 SGHTA and CDR2 FQGNSA. CDR3 length: 14 residues. Trimming at V came to 2 bases and at J to 8 bases, leaving 4 bases not matched to a gene. The record originates from a study of cytomegalovirus exposure and HLA in healthy donors. It was with 60 Vbeta and 13 Jbeta primers that the PCR ran. TCRdb's copy holds only in-frame clones and misses some; the assay was immunoSEQ multiplex PCR. The top ten hold approximately 2.6% of the sample, which has around 130,000 clones, about 78% seen once.

The chain carries TRBV7-2 and TRBJ1-5; 9 nucleotides line up with TRBD1. Sequencing was done on a sample of PBMCs. The source of this sequence is a human donor in good health. CDR3 bases: TGTGCCAGCAGCTTATCGACAGGGGGAAAGCCCCAGCATTTT. It codes for CASSLSTGGKPQHF.